These 19 T cell receptor beta chains share one sample of origin, sequenced in a study of T cells in women clearing cervical HPV infection. Generated by immunoSEQ multiplex PCR, the TCRdb table keeps only in-frame clones and is missing some. This table lists 30,000 to 40,000 clones. The specimen sequenced was blood buffy coat. These receptors all stem from a woman aged 18 to 75 with a cervical HPV16 infection that either progressed to CIN3+ or cleared (not recorded which).

On this clone: The read comes to an end 3 residues before the CDR3 does, leaving the germline J gene to fill in the end. The chain combines TRBV10-3 with TRBJ1-2; 8 bases align to TRBD1. Germline trimming cut 9 bases from V and 6 bases from J; bases unmatched to any gene: 6. Germline V gives CDR1 ENHRY, CDR2 SYGVKD. The CDR3 is 12 residues long. The part of the CDR3 DNA that was read is TGTGCCATACCCGGGACAGGCAATGGC. It codes for CAIPGTGNG. In full, the CDR3 is CAIPGTGNGYTF.

For this clone: The CDR3 goes on 3 residues after the read ends, and that part is filled in from the germline J gene. The V gene is TRBV7-3, the J gene TRBJ2-3; TRBD1 is a possible D gene (6 bases). Per germline, CDR1 SGHTA and CDR2 FQGTGA. CDR3 length: 15 residues. V shed 5 bases and J shed 6 bases, with 18 bases lying between them. The CDR3 loop reads CASSPTGKTGDTQYF. The DNA read from the CDR3 is TGTGCCAGCAGCCCAACAGGGAAAACTGGGGATACG.

In the case of this clone: The read gets to within 3 residues of the CDR3 end, and the germline J gene fills in the rest. This chain links TRBV19 with TRBJ1-2, with D possibly matching TRBD1 (5 bases). This CDR3 is built from 14 residues. Germline V gene data show CDR1 as LNHDA and CDR2 as SQIVND (reference sequence). V shed 5 bases and J shed 0 bases, with 10 bases lying between them. The CDR3: CASSVAGTNYGYTF. CDR3 bases read: TGTGCCAGTAGTGTTGCAGGGACTAACTATGGC. Using reference TRBV19 and TRBJ1-2 for the parts outside the CDR3, the full variable domain is DGGITQSPKYLFRKEGQNVTLSCEQNLNHDAMYWYRQDPGQGLRLIYYSQIVNDFQKGDIAEGYSVSREKKESFPLTVTSAQKNPTAFYLCASSVAGTNYGYTFGSGTRLTVV.

To note about this clone: The CDR3 goes on 3 residues after the read ends, and that part is filled in from the germline J gene. This chain joins TRBV19 and TRBJ2-7, with 11 bases that match TRBD1. CDR1 is LNHDA and CDR2 is SQIVND in the germline V gene (reference sequence). With 3 bases clipped from V and 5 bases from J, the junction kept 3 bases outside the gene matches. The CDR3 sequence is 14 residues long. The DNA read from the CDR3 is TGTGCCAGTAGTATTGGGACAGGGGGAGACGAG. Protein product: CASSIGTGGDE. The CDR3 in full is CASSIGTGGDEQYF.

A word on this clone: The missing CDR3 end, 3 residues past where the read stops, is filled in from the germline J gene. This sequence joins TRBV29-1 and TRBJ1-4; D is uncertain. The CDR3 spans 12 residues. The germline V gene encodes CDR1 SQVTM and CDR2 ANQGSEA. Trimming stripped 4 bases from V and 4 bases from J, with 7 bases between. The CDR3 is CSVAKDNEKLFF. The CDR3 DNA, read in part, is TGCAGCGTTGCTAAAGATAATGAAAAA. Based on the CDR3 plus reference TRBV29-1 and TRBJ1-4, the full variable domain is SAVISQKPSRDICQRGTSLTIQCQVDSQVTMMFWYRQQPGQSLTLIATANQGSEATYESGFVIDKFPISRPNLTFSTLTVSNMSPEDSSIYLCSVAKDNEKLFFGSGTQLSVL.

About this clone: With the read ending 3 residues before the CDR3 end, the germline J gene is used to fill in that end. The chain uses TRBV7-6 and TRBJ2-3; tentative D call: TRBD1 (5 bases). This CDR3 has 15 amino acids. The germline gives CDR1 SGHVS, CDR2 FNYEAQ. Incomplete CDR3 DNA: TGTGCCAGCAGCTTCGTAGACAGAAACCAAGAGACG. Translation: CASSFVDRNQET. The CDR3 in its entirety is CASSFVDRNQETQYF.

Concerning this clone: Sequencing ends 3 residues short of the CDR3 end; the germline J gene provides the rest. The chain is built from TRBV29-1 and TRBJ1-3, with TRBD1 as a possible D gene (6 bases). In germline, CDR1 is SQVTM, CDR2 ANQGSEA. CDR3 length: 14 amino acids. The V end was cut by 7 bases, the J end by 0 bases, with 13 bases between. CDR3 protein: CSGRQVSSGNTIYF. CDR3 bases read: TGCAGCGGAAGACAGGTTTCCTCTGGAAACACC.

Remarks on this clone: The read comes to an end 3 residues before the CDR3 does, leaving the germline J gene to fill in the end. V and J are TRBV18 and TRBJ2-3, with 9 bases that match TRBD2. CDR3 length: 15 amino acids. The germline V gene encodes CDR1 KGHSH and CDR2 LQKENI. The DNA read from the CDR3 is TGTGCCAGCTCACCACCGGGACTAGCTGTAGAGACG. Its protein product is CASSPPGLAVET. From start to end, the CDR3 is CASSPPGLAVETQYF.

To note about this clone: The CDR3 extends 3 residues past the end of the read, so its final part is completed from the germline J gene. The chain is built from TRBV30 and TRBJ2-2, with D perhaps matching TRBD1 (6 bases). The CDR3 runs 15 residues. V was clipped by 4 bases and J by 1 base, with 13 bases between them. Looked up from germline, CDR1 is GTSNPN and CDR2 is SVGIG (reference sequence). The CDR3: CAWTGPDRNTGELFF. The sequenced CDR3 bases are TGTGCCTGGACCGGCCCGGACAGGAACACCGGGGAG.

Note on this clone: The read falls 3 residues short of the CDR3 end, and the missing part is taken from the germline J gene. The chain links TRBV30 to TRBJ2-2; tentatively, D is TRBD1 (6 bases). The CDR3 contains 13 residues. Germline V CDR1 and CDR2: GTSNPN, SVGIG (reference sequence). With 2 bases removed from V and 5 bases from J, the gap between germline ends came to 9 bases. The CDR3 reads CAWSIQGTGELFF. Incomplete CDR3 DNA: TGTGCCTGGAGTATTCAGGGGACCGGGGAG. Variable domain in full (rest from reference TRBV30 and TRBJ2-2): SQTIHQWPATLVQPVGSPLSLECTVEGTSNPNLYWYRQAAGRGLQLLFYSVGIGQISSEVPQNLSASRPQDRQFILSSKKLLLSDSGFYLCAWSIQGTGELFFGEGSRLTVL.

Remarks on this clone: The DNA ends 3 residues before the CDR3 does, and the rest of the CDR3 is filled in from the germline J gene. V usage is TRBV19 and J usage is TRBJ2-1; tentative D call: TRBD2 (6 bases). The CDR3 has 15 residues. Trimming removed 8 bases from V and 1 base from J, with 15 bases in between. Germline lookup yields CDR1 LNHDA and CDR2 SQIVND (reference sequence). The sequenced part of the CDR3 DNA is TGTGCCAGTCACCTTTCCGGGGGATCCTACAATGAG. Amino acids: CASHLSGGSYNE. The whole CDR3 reads CASHLSGGSYNEQFF.

For this clone: The read terminates 3 residues ahead of where the CDR3 ends, so the germline J gene completes it. The rearrangement joins TRBV7-6 to TRBJ2-1; 10 bases align to TRBD2. Germline CDR1 SGHVS, CDR2 FNYEAQ. There are 17 residues in the CDR3. The junction had 5 bases not matched to a gene; V was cut back by 1 base and J by 2 bases. The sequenced CDR3 bases are TGTGCCAGCAGCTTAGGCGTAACTAGCGGGGCCTACAATGAG. The encoded protein is CASSLGVTSGAYNE. The CDR3, in full, reads CASSLGVTSGAYNEQFF.

In the case of this clone: The observed sequence ends 3 residues before the CDR3 terminus, with the missing tail filled in from the germline J gene. The chain has TRBV5-1 and TRBJ2-3; TRBD1 aligns across 7 bases. This CDR3 spans 14 amino acids. In germline, CDR1 is SGHRS, CDR2 YFSETQ. Trimming took 4 bases from V and 2 from J; bases not matched to a gene: 4. The CDR3 bases that were read are TGCGCCAGCAGCCTAGACAGGGCCACAGATACG. Translating it yields CASSLDRATDT. The full CDR3 is CASSLDRATDTQYF.

Comments on this clone: The read ends 3 residues before the CDR3 terminus; that terminus is restored from the germline J gene. The chain employs TRBV7-3 and TRBJ2-3; tentative D call: TRBD2 (6 bases). The CDR3 covers 15 residues. The germline V gene encodes CDR1 SGHTA and CDR2 FQGTGA. V was cut by 2 bases and J by 1 base, with 10 bases left in between. CDR3 bases read: TGTGCCAGCAGCTTACGCGGGGAACGCACAGATACG. It is translated as CASSLRGERTDT. The entire CDR3 reads CASSLRGERTDTQYF.

As for this clone: With the read ending 3 residues before the CDR3 end, the germline J gene is used to fill in that end. The V gene is TRBV7-9, the J gene TRBJ2-5; maybe TRBD2 (6 bases). V was cut by 4 bases and J by 3 bases, with 12 bases left in between. The CDR3 contains 14 residues. Germline values: CDR1 SEHNR, CDR2 FQNEAQ (reference sequence). The CDR3 here is CASSSGTFEETQYF. The DNA read from the CDR3 is TGTGCCAGCAGCTCCGGGACTTTCGAAGAGACC.

As for this clone: The read gets to within 3 residues of the CDR3 end, and the germline J gene fills in the rest. The rearrangement joins TRBV5-6 to TRBJ2-3; weak D call: TRBD1 (5 bases). The germline V gene encodes CDR1 SGHDT and CDR2 YYEEEE. V was clipped by 4 bases and J by 4 bases, with 13 bases between them. The CDR3 spans 14 residues. The sequenced CDR3 bases are TGTGCCAGCAGCCCCCCCGCCAGGGCAGATACG. Protein sequence: CASSPPARADT. The entire CDR3 sequence reads CASSPPARADTQYF.

About this clone itself: With the read ending 3 residues before the CDR3 end, the germline J gene is used to fill in that end. The chain recombines TRBV7-2 with TRBJ1-4; TRBD1 is a possible D gene (5 bases). This CDR3 contains 15 residues. Trimming left V 2 bases short and J 1 base short, with 8 bases between. Germline V lookup: CDR1 SGHTA, CDR2 FQGNSA. The DNA read from the CDR3 is TGTGCCAGCAGCTTACAGGGCGGAACTAATGAAAAA. This gives the protein CASSLQGGTNEK. The whole CDR3 protein reads CASSLQGGTNEKLFF.

In regard to this clone: The sequenced fragment ends 3 residues before the CDR3 boundary, so the rest is inferred from the germline J gene. The V call is TRBV7-2, the J call TRBJ2-1; TRBD2 matches 11 bases. Losses at the gene ends were 0 bases for V and 7 bases for J; bases not matched to a gene: 8. Germline CDR1 and CDR2: SGHTA and FQGNSA. This CDR3 contains 17 residues. The CDR3 bases that were read are TGTGCCAGCAGCTTAGCGGGGGCTAGCGGGGGGCTAAATGAG. Amino acid sequence: CASSLAGASGGLNE. The full CDR3 reads CASSLAGASGGLNEQFF.

About this clone: The read terminates 3 residues before the CDR3 end, so the remaining end is supplied by the germline J gene. This chain joins TRBV19 and TRBJ1-4; 8 bases fit TRBD1. Germline V CDR1 and CDR2: LNHDA, SQIVND (reference sequence). This CDR3 region has 14 residues. The covered CDR3 bases are TGTGCCAGTAGTACGGACAGGGTGAGGAATAAA. This translates into CASSTDRVRNK. From start to end, the CDR3 is CASSTDRVRNKLFF.